A single sample gave rise to the 27 T cell receptor beta chains below, sequenced in a study of blood T cell repertoires in COVID-19. Only in-frame clones appear in the TCRdb table, and some are missing; sequencing was by immunoSEQ multiplex PCR. The table shows under 300,000 clones, with 80% to 90% occurring only once. The sequenced sample was peripheral blood. These receptors were collected from a woman in her 70s with COVID-19, enrolled during active disease.

The chain joins TRBV9 to TRBJ2-1; perhaps TRBD1 as D (6 bases). V lost 3 bases, J lost 0 bases, and 16 bases lay in between. The germline V gene has CDR1 SGDLS and CDR2 YYNGEE. The CDR3 extends over 17 amino acids. CDR3 residues: CASSAEDRILSYNEQFF. In DNA form, the CDR3 reads TGTGCCAGCAGCGCAGAGGACAGAATCCTCTCCTACAATGAGCAGTTCTTC.

The chain employs TRBV2 and TRBJ2-5, with D maybe TRBD2 (7 bases). The CDR3 runs to 15 residues. Germline-derived CDR1 and CDR2 are SNHLY and FYNNEI. Trimming pared 7 bases from V and 1 base from J, leaving 16 bases between. In nucleotides, the CDR3 is TGTGCCAGCACTCCAATGGGGGGGCCCCAAGAGACCCAGTACTTC. This sequence encodes CASTPMGGPQETQYF.

The gene calls are TRBV5-1 and TRBJ2-1, with TRBD2 as a possible D gene (6 bases). The germline V gene has CDR1 SGHRS and CDR2 YFSETQ. This CDR3 has 15 residues. V was cut by 3 bases and J by 2 bases, with 12 bases left in between. This chain's CDR3 is CASSSGTQAYNEQFF. CDR3 DNA: TGCGCCAGCAGCTCCGGGACTCAGGCCTACAATGAGCAGTTCTTC.

The J gene is TRBJ2-3, the V gene TRBV24-1; 9 nucleotides match TRBD2. The CDR3 sequence is 15 residues long. Trimming removed 9 bases from V and 5 bases from J; junction bases left unmatched: 11. The germline V gene has CDR1 KGHDR and CDR2 SFDVKD. The CDR3 DNA reads TGTGCCACCTGTTCATCTAGCGGGGTTGGAGATACGCAGTATTTT. As protein: CATCSSSGVGDTQYF.

J is TRBJ2-1 and V is TRBV7-2, with a possible D match to TRBD2 (7 bases). CDR1 is SGHTA and CDR2 is FQGNSA in the germline V gene. This CDR3 has 15 residues. The ends were cut back, 1 base at V and 4 bases at J, with 11 bases in the middle. The CDR3 sequence: CASSLGGGRYNEQFF. For the CDR3, the DNA is TGTGCCAGCAGCTTAGGGGGGGGCCGGTACAATGAGCAGTTCTTC. The whole variable domain, remainder taken from reference TRBV7-2 and TRBJ2-1, is GAGVSQSPSNKVTEKGKDVELRCDPISGHTALYWYRQSLGQGLEFLIYFQGNSAPDKSGLPSDRFSAERTGGSVSTLTIQRTQQEDSAVYLCASSLGGGRYNEQFFGPGTRLTVL.

The V call is TRBV30, the J call TRBJ1-1; 8 nucleotides line up with TRBD1. Germline CDR1 reads GTSNPN; CDR2 reads SVGIG (reference sequence). After removal of 3 bases from V and 6 bases from J, the junction contained 3 bases not matched to a gene. CDR3 length: 12 residues. This CDR3 reads CAWSDRGPEAFF. The CDR3 DNA reads as TGTGCCTGGAGCGACAGGGGCCCTGAAGCTTTCTTT.

The chain recombines TRBV9 with TRBJ1-2; tentatively, D is TRBD1 (5 bases). Trimming left V 3 bases short and J 6 bases short, with 15 bases between. The CDR3 covers 14 residues. Germline-derived CDR1 and CDR2 are SGDLS and YYNGEE. This chain's CDR3 is CASSEGLTGDGYTF. In DNA, the CDR3 is TGTGCCAGCAGCGAGGGACTCACTGGTGATGGCTACACCTTC.

The chain has TRBV9 and TRBJ1-4; 7 bases are shared with TRBD1. With V trimmed by 4 bases and J by 6 bases, 12 bases remained unmatched. This CDR3 contains 16 residues. The V gene's germline CDR1 is SGDLS and CDR2 YYNGEE. CDR3 bases: TGTGCCAGCAGCCCCCTTTCCGGGACAGCTGATGAAAAACTGTTTTTT. This sequence encodes CASSPLSGTADEKLFF.

This chain links TRBV28 with TRBJ1-1, with TRBD1 matching 12 bases. This CDR3 contains 17 residues. The ends lost 6 bases at V and 6 bases at J; junction bases unmatched: 14. CDR1 and CDR2 (germline): MDHEN, SYDVKM. CDR3 coding DNA: TGTGCCAGCAGAACCGGGACAGGGGGCTTATTAGTCGCTGAAGCTTTCTTT. This sequence encodes CASRTGTGGLLVAEAFF.

The rearrangement links TRBV29-1 to TRBJ1-2, with a possible D match to TRBD1 (5 bases). This CDR3 has 11 residues. The ends were cut back, 6 bases at V and 4 bases at J, with 9 bases in the middle. Germline CDR1 SQVTM, CDR2 ANQGSEA. The CDR3 region is CSVLDSYGYTF. In DNA form, the CDR3 reads TGCAGCGTCCTCGACAGCTATGGCTACACCTTC.

The CDR3 protein is CASSSRETQYF. CDR3 DNA: TGTGCCAGCAGCTCCCGGGAGACCCAGTACTTC. The gene calls are TRBV5-4 and TRBJ2-5; D is uncertain. This CDR3 comprises 11 residues. Trimming took off 3 bases at V and 5 bases at J, with 5 bases between the two ends. The germline gives CDR1 SGHNT, CDR2 YYREEE (reference sequence). Drawing the rest from reference TRBV5-4 and TRBJ2-5, the complete variable domain is ETGVTQSPTHLIKTRGQQVTLRCSSQSGHNTVSWYQQALGQGPQFIFQYYREEENGRGNFPPRFSGLQFPNYSSELNVNALELDDSALYLCASSSRETQYFGPGTRLLVL.

The V call is TRBV10-2, the J call TRBJ1-4; 12 positions match TRBD1. V shed 2 bases, J shed 7 bases, and the junction held 5 bases outside the gene matches. The CDR3 has 16 residues. Germline lookup yields CDR1 WSHSY and CDR2 SAAADI. The CDR3 coding sequence is TGCGCCAGCAGTGAGGGGACAGGGGGCGCGAGTGAAAAACTGTTTTTT. It specifies CASSEGTGGASEKLFF.

This clone was observed a few times. This rearrangement joins TRBV19 to TRBJ2-1, with 9 bases identical to TRBD1. This CDR3 is 15 amino acids long. CDR1 LNHDA and CDR2 SQIVND come from the germline V gene (reference sequence). After removal of 7 bases from V and 7 bases from J, the junction contained 11 bases not matched to a gene. The CDR3 region is CASNFAGTGTNEQFF. The CDR3 nucleotides are TGTGCCAGTAACTTTGCCGGGACAGGGACAAATGAGCAGTTCTTC.

The chain joins TRBV29-1 to TRBJ2-1, with TRBD2 matching over 8 bases. Looked up from germline, CDR1 is SQVTM and CDR2 is ANQGSEA. This CDR3 is 11 amino acids long. The CDR3 region is CSLGRGNEQFF. The CDR3 nucleotides are TGCAGTCTCGGGAGGGGGAATGAGCAGTTCTTC.

V gene TRBV7-9 combines with J gene TRBJ2-5; TRBD2 agrees at 9 bases. CDR1 is SEHNR and CDR2 is FQNEAQ in the germline V gene (reference sequence). This CDR3 region has 13 residues. In DNA form, the CDR3 reads TGTGCTTTAGGAGCGGGGGGCCAAGAGACCCAGTACTTC. Encoded protein: CALGAGGQETQYF.

The rearrangement links TRBV7-2 to TRBJ2-1; D is possibly TRBD2 (5 bases). Trimming took off 4 bases at V and 4 bases at J, with 14 bases between the two ends. The germline CDR1 and CDR2 sequences are SGHTA and FQGNSA. CDR3 length: 15 residues. In DNA form, the CDR3 reads TGTGCCAGCAGCTCAACCCCGGGATTATACAATGAGCAGTTCTTC. Amino acid sequence: CASSSTPGLYNEQFF.

This clone appeared a few times. The rearrangement links TRBV5-6 to TRBJ1-4, with 7 bases that match TRBD1. In germline, CDR1 is SGHDT, CDR2 YYEEEE. J gave up 7 bases and V 4 bases, and 10 bases lay outside the gene matches. The CDR3 sequence is 15 residues long. The CDR3, as DNA: TGTGCCAGCAGCCCGCCCGGGACAGTGGGTGAAAAACTGTTTTTT. As protein: CASSPPGTVGEKLFF.

V usage is TRBV2 and J usage is TRBJ2-1, with 11 bases identical to TRBD2. Trimming removed 5 bases from V and 3 bases from J; junction bases left unmatched: 3. The length of the CDR3 is 15 residues. Germline-derived CDR1 and CDR2 are SNHLY and FYNNEI. CDR3 DNA: TGTGCCAGCAGTCCGACTAGCGGGGACTACAATGAGCAGTTCTTC. This translates into CASSPTSGDYNEQFF.

The chain employs TRBV18 and TRBJ1-2, with 11 bases identical to TRBD1. Trimming at V came to 5 bases and at J to 3 bases, leaving 2 bases not matched to a gene. The CDR3 totals 14 residues. Germline assignment: CDR1 KGHSH and CDR2 LQKENI. CDR3 bases: TGTGCCAGCTCATGGGACAGGGGGGACTATGGCTACACCTTC. This codes for CASSWDRGDYGYTF.

This chain uses TRBV11-3 with TRBJ2-6, with a possible D match to TRBD1 (7 bases). The CDR3 is made up of 15 amino acids. CDR1 and CDR2 (germline): SGHNT, YENEEA. V was pared by 5 bases and J by 4 bases, with 12 bases between. DNA of the CDR3: TGTGCCAGCAGCCTCAGGGGGGACGGGGCCAACGTCCTGACTTTC. It codes for CASSLRGDGANVLTF.

This clone appeared once. The rearrangement uses TRBV5-1 and TRBJ2-5, with D possibly TRBD1 on 6 matching bases. Trimming shortened V by 0 bases and J by 5 bases, and 14 bases separated the two germline ends. Germline CDR1 reads SGHRS; CDR2 reads YFSETQ. This CDR3 region has 15 residues. The CDR3 here is CASSLAAGQLETQYF. The CDR3 DNA is TGCGCCAGCAGCTTGGCGGCAGGACAGTTGGAGACCCAGTACTTC.

The genes are TRBV5-1 and TRBJ1-1; 9 bases fit TRBD1. Germline-derived CDR1 and CDR2 are SGHRS and YFSETQ. V lost 4 bases and J lost 2; bases outside the gene matches: 6. The CDR3 is made up of 15 amino acids. CDR3 sequence (DNA): TGCGCCAGCAGCGGACCGGGACAGGGTAACACTGAAGCTTTCTTT. It translates to CASSGPGQGNTEAFF.

The V and J genes are TRBV28 and TRBJ1-4, with 7 bases lining up with TRBD1. The CDR3 sequence is 14 residues long. CDR1 is MDHEN, CDR2 SYDVKM, per germline. The trim removed 8 bases at V and 5 bases at J, leaving 8 bases unmatched. The CDR3 DNA reads as TGTGCCAGCCTTCCGCCAGGGGGGAATGAAAAACTGTTTTTT. It translates to CASLPPGGNEKLFF.

This clone was detected ten times or more. The J gene is TRBJ1-2, the V gene TRBV5-8; weak D call: TRBD1 (5 bases). CDR1 is SGHTS, CDR2 YDEGEE, per germline. The ends were cut back, 7 bases at V and 3 bases at J, with 13 bases in the middle. The CDR3 is 13 residues long. The CDR3 spells CASGGRGDYGYTF. CDR3 bases: TGTGCCAGCGGAGGGAGGGGCGACTATGGCTACACCTTC.

The genes are TRBV19 and TRBJ1-2; possible D gene TRBD1, 5 bases. This CDR3 has 13 residues. Trimming cost V 5 bases and J 2 bases, with 9 bases left between them. The V gene's germline CDR1 is LNHDA and CDR2 SQIVND (reference sequence). CDR3: CASSQDRNYGYTF. CDR3 coding DNA: TGTGCCAGTAGTCAAGACAGAAACTATGGCTACACCTTC.

This clone was observed a single time. This chain connects TRBV5-1 to TRBJ1-1; 11 bases map to TRBD1. Trimming cost V 3 bases and J 0 bases; bases outside gene matches: 10. Germline V CDR1 and CDR2: SGHRS, YFSETQ. The CDR3 has 18 residues. The CDR3 coding sequence is TGCGCCAGCAGCTCGGGGGACAGGGGGTCCCCTTTGAACACTGAAGCTTTCTTT. As protein: CASSSGDRGSPLNTEAFF.

The CDR3 sequence: CASSLSGSGGTYGYTF. In nucleotides, the CDR3 is TGTGCCAGCAGCTTAAGCGGATCAGGGGGGACCTATGGCTACACCTTC. This chain joins TRBV7-2 and TRBJ1-2, with 7 positions matching TRBD1. CDR1 is SGHTA and CDR2 is FQGNSA in the germline V gene. CDR3 length: 16 residues. V was clipped by 2 bases and J by 4 bases; unmatched bases: 10.